Following are 27 T cell receptor beta chains from one sample sequenced in a study of cytomegalovirus exposure and HLA in healthy donors. Data came from immunoSEQ multiplex PCR; TCRdb stores just in-frame clones and leaves some out. This sample has some 170,000 clones, with about 89% found just once. Sequencing was performed on PBMCs. The receptor set was obtained from a man aged 18 to 30 in good health and CMV-seropositive.

This chain uses TRBV27 with TRBJ1-6, with D perhaps matching TRBD1 (6 bases). Germline CDR1 is MNHEY and CDR2 is SMNVEV (reference sequence). Trimming removed 5 bases at V and 7 bases at J, with 15 bases between. The CDR3 is 15 residues long. In nucleotides, the CDR3 is TGTGCCAGCAGTATAACGGGACATAAAAATTCACCCCTCCACTTT. This codes for CASSITGHKNSPLHF.

Remarks on this clone: Mismatch with germline at one junction end may stem from a read error. The rearrangement joins TRBV7-7 to TRBJ2-2; TRBD1 is a possible D gene (6 bases). Germline V CDR1 and CDR2: SSHAT, FNYEAQ (reference sequence). The CDR3 is 13 residues long. CDR3 residues: CASSIQGTGELFF. The DNA for the CDR3 is TGTGCTAGCAGCATTCAGGGGACCGGGGAGCTGTTTTTT. Variable domain in full (rest from reference TRBV7-7 and TRBJ2-2): GAGVSQSPRYKVTKRGQDVTLRCDPISSHATLYWYQQALGQGPEFLTYFNYEAQPDKSGLPSDRFSAERPEGSISTLTIQRTEQRDSAMYRCASSIQGTGELFFGEGSRLTVL.

J is TRBJ1-1 and V is TRBV7-9; TRBD1 aligns across 12 bases. Germline lookup yields CDR1 SEHNR and CDR2 FQNEAQ (reference sequence). The CDR3 is 14 residues long. The junction had 6 bases not matched to a gene; V was cut back by 6 bases and J by 7 bases. CDR3 residues: CASSRGQGANEAFF. In DNA form, the CDR3 reads TGTGCCAGCAGTAGGGGACAGGGGGCAAATGAAGCTTTCTTT.

The genes are TRBV5-4 and TRBJ1-1, with unresolved D. This CDR3 has 14 residues. CDR1 SGHNT and CDR2 YYREEE come from the germline V gene (reference sequence). V lost 3 bases, J lost 1 base, and 10 bases lay in between. The CDR3 protein is CASSSGDWNTEAFF. The CDR3, as DNA: TGTGCCAGCAGCTCGGGAGATTGGAACACTGAAGCTTTCTTT. The variable domain in full, with the rest retrieved from reference TRBV5-4 and TRBJ1-1, is ETGVTQSPTHLIKTRGQQVTLRCSSQSGHNTVSWYQQALGQGPQFIFQYYREEENGRGNFPPRFSGLQFPNYSSELNVNALELDDSALYLCASSSGDWNTEAFFGQGTRLTVV.

This clone was detected only once. V usage is TRBV6-1 and J usage is TRBJ2-5; 7 bases are a match to TRBD2. The CDR3 runs 12 residues. Germline V gives CDR1 MNHNS, CDR2 SASEGT. V lost 8 bases, J lost 9 bases, and 9 bases stayed unmatched. CDR3: CASRGGESAQYF. The DNA of the CDR3 is TGTGCCAGCCGCGGGGGAGAATCGGCCCAGTACTTC.

The V and J genes are TRBV9 and TRBJ2-7; unclear D gene. V was shortened by 0 bases and J by 6 bases, with 13 bases between the two germline ends. CDR1 is SGDLS and CDR2 is YYNGEE in the germline V gene. This CDR3 has 14 residues. This chain's CDR3 is CASSVGTLWAEQYF. Here the CDR3 DNA reads TGTGCCAGCAGCGTAGGTACACTCTGGGCCGAGCAGTACTTC.

This chain joins TRBV11-3 and TRBJ1-5; D is uncertain. CDR1 SGHNT and CDR2 YENEEA come from the germline V gene. The germline V and J ends were trimmed by 2 bases and 7 bases, with 21 bases remaining between them. The CDR3 sequence is 17 residues long. This CDR3 is CASSLTRTWTGEQPQHF. The CDR3 DNA reads as TGTGCCAGCAGCTTAACGCGCACATGGACCGGGGAACAGCCCCAGCATTTT.

The gene calls are TRBV5-4 and TRBJ2-2; 10 bases are a match to TRBD1. The CDR3 is made up of 16 amino acids. Per the germline V gene, CDR1 is SGHNT and CDR2 is YYREEE (reference sequence). The V gene end was trimmed by 5 bases and the J gene end by 1 base; junction bases not matched to a gene: 5. The CDR3 DNA follows: TGTGCCAGCAGTCGCCGGACAGGGGGGAACACCGGGGAGCTGTTTTTT. Protein product: CASSRRTGGNTGELFF.

This clone was counted only a few times. The chain carries TRBV28 and TRBJ2-2; possibly TRBD2 for D (6 bases). CDR3 length: 12 amino acids. Germline loops: CDR1 MDHEN, CDR2 SYDVKM. Trimming left V 11 bases short and J 4 bases short, with 11 bases between. Here the CDR3 DNA reads TGTGCCGGAGGGTTTTTCACCGGGGAGCTGTTTTTT. The encoded protein is CAGGFFTGELFF.

This clone was seen a single time. The CDR3 nucleotides are TGTGCCAGCAAGGCCAGACCGAGGACCGGGGAGCTGTTTTTT. It yields the protein CASKARPRTGELFF. The chain couples TRBV6-5 to TRBJ2-2; D call uncertain. V was trimmed by 7 bases and J by 5 bases, leaving 14 bases between them. Germline CDR1 and CDR2: MNHEY and SVGAGI. This CDR3 region has 14 residues.

This clone was found a few times. This rearrangement joins TRBV7-3 to TRBJ1-6, with 7 bases matching TRBD1. Trimming at V came to 5 bases and at J to 7 bases, leaving 5 bases not matched to a gene. Germline V gene data show CDR1 as SGHTA and CDR2 as FQGTGA. This CDR3 region has 14 residues. For the CDR3, the DNA is TGTGCCAGCAGCCAGGGGACAGAGAATTCACCCCTCCACTTT. Its translation is CASSQGTENSPLHF.

The J gene is TRBJ2-7, the V gene TRBV27; possibly TRBD1 for D (6 bases). This CDR3 region has 12 residues. Per germline, CDR1 MNHEY and CDR2 SMNVEV (reference sequence). Trimming removed 5 bases at V and 4 bases at J, with 9 bases between. CDR3 DNA sequence: TGTGCCAGCAGTCTTACAGGGTACGAGCAGTACTTC. This sequence encodes CASSLTGYEQYF.

The V and J genes are TRBV19 and TRBJ1-5, with 10 nucleotides matching TRBD1. Germline CDR1 reads LNHDA; CDR2 reads SQIVND (reference sequence). This CDR3 has 14 amino acids. With 6 bases clipped from V and 2 bases from J, the junction kept 1 base outside the gene matches. The CDR3 region has the DNA TGTGCCAGTAGCGGGACAGGGGGCAATCAGCCCCAGCATTTT. Its translation: CASSGTGGNQPQHF.

The chain has TRBV10-3 and TRBJ2-7, with 10 bases fitting TRBD1. This CDR3 has 14 residues. From germline, CDR1 is ENHRY and CDR2 SYGVKD. Germline trimming cut 6 bases from V and 1 base from J; bases unmatched to any gene: 3. CDR3 sequence (DNA): TGTGCCATCAGAGGGACAGGGGATTCCTACGAGCAGTACTTC. As protein: CAIRGTGDSYEQYF.

This clone came up once. The chain joins TRBV5-4 to TRBJ2-5, with D perhaps TRBD2 (5 bases). The CDR3 covers 14 residues. The V end lost 5 bases, the J end lost 7 bases, and 18 bases lay between the germline ends. Germline V gives CDR1 SGHNT, CDR2 YYREEE (reference sequence). The CDR3 spells CASSAGSAEGTQYF. The CDR3 DNA reads as TGTGCCAGCAGTGCCGGCTCGGCTGAGGGGACCCAGTACTTC.

Only a few counts were recorded for this clone. The chain carries TRBV5-6 and TRBJ1-6, with unresolved D. Trimming cost V 5 bases and J 10 bases, with 10 bases left between them. The CDR3 has 12 residues. Germline CDR1 is SGHDT and CDR2 is YYEEEE. The CDR3 here is CASSWAGSPLHF. The DNA for the CDR3 is TGTGCCAGCAGTTGGGCGGGGTCACCCCTCCACTTT.

This chain connects TRBV5-1 to TRBJ2-2; unclear D gene. Between the trimmed V and J ends, which lost 0 bases and 5 bases, there was a span of 5 bases. CDR1 SGHRS and CDR2 YFSETQ come from the germline V gene. CDR3 length: 13 amino acids. The CDR3 sequence: CASSLDLTGELFF. The CDR3 nucleotides read TGCGCCAGCAGCTTGGATCTAACCGGGGAGCTGTTTTTT.

The J gene is TRBJ2-1, the V gene TRBV7-2; 11 nucleotides align to TRBD2. CDR1 is SGHTA, CDR2 FQGNSA, per germline. Trimming at V came to 3 bases and at J to 1 base, leaving 2 bases not matched to a gene. CDR3 length equals 16 residues. In DNA form, the CDR3 reads TGTGCCAGCAGCTTGGCTAGCGGGAGGTCCTACAATGAGCAGTTCTTC. This codes for CASSLASGRSYNEQFF.

The chain uses TRBV6-5 and TRBJ1-5, with D unclear. This CDR3 comprises 13 residues. Germline values: CDR1 MNHEY, CDR2 SVGAGI. V shed 0 bases and J shed 9 bases, with 9 bases lying between them. CDR3 loop: CASSYSPMRPQHF. The CDR3 DNA reads TGTGCCAGCAGTTACTCGCCAATGAGGCCCCAGCATTTT.

This clone showed up just once. The chain has TRBV5-4 and TRBJ1-4; D perhaps matches TRBD1 (5 bases). CDR1 SGHNT and CDR2 YYREEE come from the germline V gene (reference sequence). The CDR3 contains 15 residues. V lost 3 bases to trimming and J lost 3 bases, with 12 bases between them. This chain's CDR3 is CASSSRQLANEKLFF. CDR3 nucleotides: TGTGCCAGCAGCTCCAGACAGTTAGCTAATGAAAAACTGTTTTTT.

The chain couples TRBV7-9 to TRBJ2-1; D possibly corresponds to TRBD1 (6 bases). V was shortened by 5 bases and J by 9 bases, with 23 bases between the two germline ends. The CDR3 consists of 16 residues. Germline V gene sequence: CDR1 SEHNR, CDR2 FQNEAQ (reference sequence). The DNA of the CDR3 is TGTGCCAGCAGCCCTAAAGGGGGAAAGTTGGGTGGTGAGCAGTTCTTC. Its protein product is CASSPKGGKLGGEQFF.

The count of this clone is one. V usage is TRBV6-5 and J usage is TRBJ2-5, with 7 bases matching TRBD1. Looked up from germline, CDR1 is MNHEY and CDR2 is SVGAGI. V shed 7 bases and J 5 bases; nucleotides not matched to a gene: 1. The CDR3 sequence is 11 residues long. CDR3 in DNA: TGTGCCAGCAACAGGGGTGAGACCCAGTACTTC. Translation: CASNRGETQYF.

This chain connects TRBV27 to TRBJ2-3; 12 bases line up with TRBD2. This CDR3 is 13 amino acids long. The germline V gene has CDR1 MNHEY and CDR2 SMNVEV (reference sequence). The ends lost 6 bases at V and 8 bases at J; junction bases unmatched: 3. CDR3 coding DNA: TGTGCCAGCAGCCTAGCGGGGGGGCGTACGCAGTATTTT. Amino acids: CASSLAGGRTQYF.

The chain uses TRBV6-4 and TRBJ2-3, with 8 nucleotides matching TRBD2. The CDR3 loop spans 15 amino acids. With V trimmed by 4 bases and J by 3 bases, 6 bases remained unmatched. Germline V gene data show CDR1 as MRHNA and CDR2 as SNTAGT. CDR3 region: CASSGTAGGTDTQYF. The CDR3 nucleotides read TGTGCCAGCAGTGGGACGGCGGGGGGAACAGATACGCAGTATTTT.

This rearrangement joins TRBV10-3 to TRBJ1-5; D gene ambiguous. CDR1 ENHRY and CDR2 SYGVKD come from the germline V gene. The germline V and J ends were trimmed by 0 bases and 1 base, with 4 bases remaining between them. This CDR3 is 14 amino acids long. CDR3 sequence: CAISESGSNQPQHF. The CDR3 DNA reads as TGTGCCATCAGTGAGTCGGGCAGCAATCAGCCCCAGCATTTT.

V is TRBV6-4 and J is TRBJ1-6, with 8 bases aligning to TRBD1. The J segment lost 6 bases and the V segment lost 6 bases, leaving 13 bases of the junction unmatched. CDR3 length: 17 residues. Per germline, CDR1 MRHNA and CDR2 SNTAGT. CDR3 in DNA: TGTGCCAGCAGCCACACCAGACAGGGGAGAGGTAATTCACCCCTCCACTTT. Protein product: CASSHTRQGRGNSPLHF.

The chain couples TRBV19 to TRBJ2-1, with D perhaps TRBD2 (6 bases). The CDR3 spans 13 residues. Germline lookup yields CDR1 LNHDA and CDR2 SQIVND (reference sequence). The V gene lost 0 bases and the J gene lost 12 bases, with 12 bases spanning the gap. Here the CDR3 DNA reads TGTGCCAGTAGTATAGATCTGGGGGGAGTGCAGTTCTTC. Its protein is CASSIDLGGVQFF.